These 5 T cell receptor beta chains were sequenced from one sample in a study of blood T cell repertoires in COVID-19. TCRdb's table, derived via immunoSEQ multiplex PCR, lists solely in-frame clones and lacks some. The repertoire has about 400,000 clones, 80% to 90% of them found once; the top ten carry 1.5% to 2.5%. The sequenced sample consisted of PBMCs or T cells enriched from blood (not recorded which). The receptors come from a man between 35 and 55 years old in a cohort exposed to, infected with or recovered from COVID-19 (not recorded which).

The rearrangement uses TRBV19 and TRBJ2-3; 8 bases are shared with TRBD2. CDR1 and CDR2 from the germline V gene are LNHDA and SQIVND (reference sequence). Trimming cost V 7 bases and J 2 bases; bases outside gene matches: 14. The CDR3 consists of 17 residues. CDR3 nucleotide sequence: TGTGCCAGTACCCCGGGTCCCGGTAGCGGGAACACAGATACGCAGTATTTT. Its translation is CASTPGPGSGNTDTQYF.

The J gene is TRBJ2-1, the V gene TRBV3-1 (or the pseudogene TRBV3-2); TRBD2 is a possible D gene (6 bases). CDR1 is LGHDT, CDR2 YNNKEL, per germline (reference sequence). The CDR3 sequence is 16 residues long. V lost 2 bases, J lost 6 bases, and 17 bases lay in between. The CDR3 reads CASSQPGLAKSNEQFF. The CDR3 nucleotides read TGTGCCAGCAGCCAACCGGGACTGGCCAAGTCCAATGAGCAGTTCTTC.

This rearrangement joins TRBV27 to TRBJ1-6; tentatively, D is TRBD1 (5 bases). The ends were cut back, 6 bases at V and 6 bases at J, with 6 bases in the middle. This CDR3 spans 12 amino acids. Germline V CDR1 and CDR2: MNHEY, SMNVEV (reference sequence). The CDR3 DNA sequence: TGTGCCAGCAGCGACAGTAATTCACCCCTCCACTTT. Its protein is CASSDSNSPLHF.

The CDR3 is CASSYSIRGGRPINTGELFF. The CDR3 DNA sequence: TGTGCCAGCAGTTACTCGATACGGGGCGGGAGGCCAATTAACACCGGGGAGCTGTTTTTT. The chain links TRBV6-2 or TRBV6-3 to TRBJ2-2, with TRBD2 matching 8 bases. Germline loops: CDR1 MNHEY, CDR2 SVGEGT. CDR3 length: 20 residues. With 0 bases clipped from V and 2 bases from J, the junction kept 14 bases outside the gene matches.

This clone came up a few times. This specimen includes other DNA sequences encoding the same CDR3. The DNA for the CDR3 is TGTGCCTGGAGTGTTCAGGGGGAGCAGCCCCAGCATTTT. Residues: CAWSVQGEQPQHF. The V call is TRBV30, the J call TRBJ1-5; 7 bases are a match to TRBD1. Germline V gene lookup returns CDR1 GTSNPN and CDR2 SVGIG (reference sequence). J was trimmed by 7 bases and V by 0 bases; bases with no gene match: 3. CDR3 size: 13 residues.